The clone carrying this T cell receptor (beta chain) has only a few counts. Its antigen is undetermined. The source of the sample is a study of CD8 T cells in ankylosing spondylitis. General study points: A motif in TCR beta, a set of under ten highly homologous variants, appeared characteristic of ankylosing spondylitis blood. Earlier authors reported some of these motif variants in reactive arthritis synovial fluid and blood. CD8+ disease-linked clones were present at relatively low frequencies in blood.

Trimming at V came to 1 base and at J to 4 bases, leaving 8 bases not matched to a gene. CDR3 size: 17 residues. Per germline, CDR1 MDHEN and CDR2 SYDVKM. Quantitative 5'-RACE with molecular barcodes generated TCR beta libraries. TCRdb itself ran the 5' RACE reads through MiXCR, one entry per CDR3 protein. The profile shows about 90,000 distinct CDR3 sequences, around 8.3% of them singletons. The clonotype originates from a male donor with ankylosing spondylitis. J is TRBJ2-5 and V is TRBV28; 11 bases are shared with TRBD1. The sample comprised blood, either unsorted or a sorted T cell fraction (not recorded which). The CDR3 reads CASSLYPGTGGGETQYF. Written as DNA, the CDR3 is TGTGCCAGCAGTTTATACCCCGGGACAGGGGGGGGAGAGACCCAGTACTTC.